The 9 T cell receptor beta chains below come from one sample, sequenced in a study of blood T cell repertoires in COVID-19. The table came from immunoSEQ multiplex PCR; TCRdb's copy has only in-frame clones and leaves some out. Of tens of thousands of clones listed, nearly 90% are singletons. Material: peripheral blood. Receptor source: a man aged 55-75 years with acute or convalescent COVID-19.

This chain links TRBV11-2 with TRBJ1-1, with D perhaps matching TRBD1 (5 bases). The CDR3 has 12 amino acids. V gave up 5 bases and J gave up 5 bases, with 9 bases separating them. The germline CDR1 and CDR2 sequences are SGHAT and FQNNGV. Here the CDR3 DNA reads TGTGCCAGCAGCCCGGGGGGAACTGAAGCTTTCTTT. As protein: CASSPGGTEAFF.

The chain uses TRBV5-4 and TRBJ1-4; TRBD1 matches 7 bases. The germline gives CDR1 SGHNT, CDR2 YYREEE (reference sequence). This CDR3 is 15 amino acids long. J gave up 2 bases and V 0 bases, and 1 base lay outside the gene matches. The CDR3 reads CASSLEGATNEKLFF. For the CDR3, the DNA is TGTGCCAGCAGCTTGGAGGGGGCGACTAATGAAAAACTGTTTTTT.

J is TRBJ1-4 and V is TRBV12-3 or TRBV12-4; D gene ambiguous. The CDR3 consists of 13 residues. V gave up 1 base and J gave up 7 bases, with 7 bases separating them. This CDR3 reads CASSLGEGEKLFF. CDR3 coding DNA: TGTGCCAGCAGTTTAGGGGAGGGTGAAAAACTGTTTTTT.

This chain links TRBV27 with TRBJ2-2; 8 bases line up with TRBD2. CDR1 is MNHEY, CDR2 SMNVEV, per germline (reference sequence). This CDR3 has 15 residues. V was clipped by 6 bases and J by 6 bases; unmatched bases: 9. The CDR3 bases are TGTGCCAGCAGCCCCGGGACTAGTGGAGCCGGGGAGCTGTTTTTT. Amino acid sequence: CASSPGTSGAGELFF.

The chain recombines TRBV12-3 or TRBV12-4 with TRBJ2-1, with 7 bases aligning to TRBD2. V lost 7 bases, J lost 12 bases, and 6 bases stayed unmatched. The CDR3 covers 11 residues. The CDR3 sequence is CASTSGGGQFF. In nucleotides, the CDR3 is TGTGCCAGCACTTCTGGGGGGGGGCAGTTCTTC.

The chain recombines TRBV9 with TRBJ2-2; TRBD1 is a possible D gene (6 bases). In germline, CDR1 is SGDLS, CDR2 YYNGEE. The CDR3 is 13 residues long. Trimming took 0 bases from V and 7 from J, leaving 7 bases between them. Written as DNA, the CDR3 is TGTGCCAGCAGCGTAGAGGGGGTCGGGGAGCTGTTTTTT. Translating it yields CASSVEGVGELFF.

The rearrangement uses TRBV27 and TRBJ2-7, with D perhaps matching TRBD1 (5 bases). The CDR3 covers 13 residues. The ends were cut back, 10 bases at V and 4 bases at J, with 17 bases in the middle. Germline V lookup: CDR1 MNHEY, CDR2 SMNVEV (reference sequence). In nucleotides, the CDR3 is TGTGCCACCCAGGGTCTGAACAGGTACGAGCAGTACTTC. Its protein product is CATQGLNRYEQYF.

The V gene is TRBV9, the J gene TRBJ2-5; 8 bases agree with TRBD2. The CDR3 is 15 amino acids. The trim removed 0 bases at V and 5 bases at J, leaving 6 bases unmatched. The V gene's germline CDR1 is SGDLS and CDR2 YYNGEE. DNA of the CDR3: TGTGCCAGCAGCGTAGGGGGGCTAGCGGGCGAGACCCAGTACTTC. This gives the protein CASSVGGLAGETQYF.

V is TRBV30 and J is TRBJ1-5; 10 bases fit TRBD1. The CDR3 sequence is 18 residues long. J gave up 0 bases and V 4 bases, and 12 bases lay outside the gene matches. Germline V lookup: CDR1 GTSNPN, CDR2 SVGIG (reference sequence). The CDR3 coding sequence is TGTGCCTGGAAGCCGGGGACAGGGGTCGGGTATAGCAATCAGCCCCAGCATTTT. Its protein is CAWKPGTGVGYSNQPQHF. The complete variable domain, with remaining parts taken from reference TRBV30 and TRBJ1-5, reads SQTIHQWPATLVQPVGSPLSLECTVEGTSNPNLYWYRQAAGRGLQLLFYSVGIGQISSEVPQNLSASRPQDRQFILSSKKLLLSDSGFYLCAWKPGTGVGYSNQPQHFGDGTRLSIL.